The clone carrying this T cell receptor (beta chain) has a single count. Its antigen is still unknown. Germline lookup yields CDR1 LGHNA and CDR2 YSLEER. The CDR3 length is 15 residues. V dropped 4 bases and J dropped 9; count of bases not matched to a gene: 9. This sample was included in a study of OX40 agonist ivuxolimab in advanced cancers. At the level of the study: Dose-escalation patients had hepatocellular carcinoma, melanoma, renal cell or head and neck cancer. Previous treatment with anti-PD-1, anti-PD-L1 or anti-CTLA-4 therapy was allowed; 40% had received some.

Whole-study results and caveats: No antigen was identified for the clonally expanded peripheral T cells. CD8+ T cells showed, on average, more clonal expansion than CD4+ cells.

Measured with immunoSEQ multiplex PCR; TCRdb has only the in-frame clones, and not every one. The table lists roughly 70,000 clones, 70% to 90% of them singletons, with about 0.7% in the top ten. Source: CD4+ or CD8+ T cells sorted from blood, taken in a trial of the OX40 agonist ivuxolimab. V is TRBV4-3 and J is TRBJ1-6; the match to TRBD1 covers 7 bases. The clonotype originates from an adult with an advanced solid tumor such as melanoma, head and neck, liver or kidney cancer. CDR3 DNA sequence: TGCGCCAGCAGCCTCAGAACAGGGGACCCTTCACCCCTCCACTTT. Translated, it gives CASSLRTGDPSPLHF.